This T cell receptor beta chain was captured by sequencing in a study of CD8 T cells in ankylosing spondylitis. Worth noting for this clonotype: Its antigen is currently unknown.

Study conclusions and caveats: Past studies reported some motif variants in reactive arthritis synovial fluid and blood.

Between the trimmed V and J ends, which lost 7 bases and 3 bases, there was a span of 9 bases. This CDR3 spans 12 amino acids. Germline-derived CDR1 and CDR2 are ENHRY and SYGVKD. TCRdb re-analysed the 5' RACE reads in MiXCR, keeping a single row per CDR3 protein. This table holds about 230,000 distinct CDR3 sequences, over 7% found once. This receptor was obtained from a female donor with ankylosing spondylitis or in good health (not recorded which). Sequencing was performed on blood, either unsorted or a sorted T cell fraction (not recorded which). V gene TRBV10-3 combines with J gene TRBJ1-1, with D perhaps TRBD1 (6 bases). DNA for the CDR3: TGTGCCATCATGAAGGGGGACACTGAAGCTTTCTTT. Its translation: CAIMKGDTEAFF.